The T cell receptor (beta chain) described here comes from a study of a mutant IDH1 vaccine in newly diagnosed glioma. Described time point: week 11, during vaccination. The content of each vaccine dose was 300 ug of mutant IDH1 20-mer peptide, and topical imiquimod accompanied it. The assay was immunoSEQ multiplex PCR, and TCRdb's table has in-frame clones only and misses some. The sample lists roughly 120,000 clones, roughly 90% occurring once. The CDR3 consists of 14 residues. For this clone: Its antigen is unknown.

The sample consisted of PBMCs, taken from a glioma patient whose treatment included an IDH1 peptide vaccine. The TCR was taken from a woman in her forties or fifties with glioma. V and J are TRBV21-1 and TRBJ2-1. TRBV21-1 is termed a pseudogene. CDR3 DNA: TGTGCCAGCAGCGATCCCGGGCCTATGGATGAGCAGTTCTTC. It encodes CASSDPGPMDEQFF.